These 26 T cell receptor beta chains came from one sample sequenced in a study of immune characterization of retroperitoneal liposarcoma. Via MiXCR, TCRdb re-called the PCR reads, giving one row per CDR3 protein. Altogether 2,000 to 2,500 distinct CDR3 sequences are present, just over 35% being singletons, with the ten largest covering 15% to 20%. Sequencing used tumor tissue. The source is a male donor with retroperitoneal liposarcoma.

This clonotype is labeled large. This chain connects TRBV12-3 or TRBV12-4 to TRBJ2-3; 7 bases agree with TRBD2. The CDR3 sequence is 15 residues long. V dropped 4 bases and J dropped 1; count of bases not matched to a gene: 5. CDR3 loop: CASSSLSGRTDTQYF. The CDR3 DNA follows: TGTGCCAGCAGTTCGCTTAGCGGGCGCACAGATACGCAGTATTTT.

This clonotype is judged medium-sized. The genes are TRBV6-1 and TRBJ2-5; 12 bases agree with TRBD1. The CDR3 runs 18 residues. With V trimmed by 6 bases and J by 1 base, 12 bases remained unmatched. CDR1 and CDR2 from the germline V gene are MNHNS and SASEGT. This CDR3 is CASSRRPGQGAIQETQYF. In DNA, the CDR3 is TGTGCCAGCAGCAGAAGACCGGGACAGGGGGCCATCCAAGAGACCCAGTACTTC.

This chain uses TRBV9 with TRBJ2-1; D unresolved. The CDR3 is 14 residues long. Trimming removed 4 bases at V and 6 bases at J, with 14 bases between. From germline, CDR1 is SGDLS and CDR2 YYNGEE. CDR3: CASSSAYNPNEQFF. The CDR3 DNA follows: TGTGCCAGCAGCTCAGCGTACAACCCCAATGAGCAGTTCTTC. The whole variable domain, filled in from reference TRBV9 and TRBJ2-1, reads DSGVTQTPKHLITATGQRVTLRCSPRSGDLSVYWYQQSLDQGLQFLIQYYNGEERAKGNILERFSAQQFPDLHSELNLSSLELGDSALYFCASSSAYNPNEQFFGPGTRLTVL.

The CDR3 DNA sequence: TGTGCCAGCAGCTTAAGCGTGGAAACGGGGGGGGTCCAGTACTTC. Translated, it gives CASSLSVETGGVQYF. This chain links TRBV7-8 with TRBJ2-1; 8 positions agree with TRBD2. The last part of the DNA fits TRBJ2-5 better; the J call may be wrong. The germline gives CDR1 SGHVS, CDR2 FQNEAQ. This CDR3 comprises 15 residues.

The chain couples TRBV6-1 to TRBJ2-1; 8 bases map to TRBD2. The J segment lost 3 bases and the V segment lost 8 bases, leaving 9 bases of the junction unmatched. The CDR3 totals 15 residues. Germline V gives CDR1 MNHNS, CDR2 SASEGT. DNA of the CDR3: TGTGCCAGCCGGGCGGGACTAGTCCTCTACAATGAGCAGTTCTTC. Protein product: CASRAGLVLYNEQFF.

The J gene is TRBJ2-5, the V gene TRBV4-1; 8 bases map to TRBD1. With the DNA end fitting TRBJ2-7 better, the J assignment may be wrong. The CDR3 contains 15 residues. Germline CDR1 is MGHRA and CDR2 is YSYEKL. CDR3 region: CASSQGDRGPYEQYF. The CDR3 DNA is TGCGCCAGCAGCCAAGGAGACAGGGGTCCCTACGAGCAGTACTTC.

The J gene is TRBJ2-5, the V gene TRBV11-2, with a weak D call TRBD1 (5 bases). The J call is doubtful: the DNA matches TRBJ2-7 better. CDR1 and CDR2 (germline): SGHAT, FQNNGV. The CDR3 contains 13 residues. CDR3 protein: CASSLSRVYEQYF. CDR3 sequence (DNA): TGTGCCAGCAGCTTATCCAGGGTATACGAGCAGTACTTC.

This clonotype counts as medium-sized (0.01 to 0.1%). The chain's CDR3 is CASGFVPGELFF. The CDR3 DNA reads as TGTGCTAGTGGTTTTGTCCCCGGGGAGCTGTTTTTT. The V gene is TRBV12-5, the J gene TRBJ2-2, with no clear D. The V gene's germline CDR1 is LGHNT and CDR2 FRNRAP. The CDR3 length is 12 residues. The V end was cut by 3 bases, the J end by 6 bases, with 5 bases between. Combining the CDR3 with reference TRBV12-5 and TRBJ2-2 gives the whole variable domain DARVTQTPRHKVTEMGQEVTMRCQPILGHNTVFWYRQTMMQGLELLAYFRNRAPLDDSGMPKDRFSAEMPDATLATLKIQPSEPRDSAVYFCASGFVPGELFFGEGSRLTVL.

In its sample, this clonotype is large (0.1 to 1%). This sequence joins TRBV6-1 and TRBJ2-5; D is perhaps TRBD2 (7 bases). Germline values: CDR1 MNHNS, CDR2 SASEGT. The CDR3 is 15 residues long. Between the trimmed V and J ends, which lost 6 bases and 5 bases, there was a span of 19 bases. This CDR3 reads CASRKGGRISETQYF. The CDR3, as DNA: TGTGCCAGCAGAAAGGGGGGGCGTATCTCGGAGACCCAGTACTTC.

The rearrangement links TRBV6-5 to TRBJ2-5; D call uncertain. The DNA end favors TRBJ2-7, so the J call may be wrong. Germline CDR1 reads MNHEY; CDR2 reads SVGAGI. The CDR3 contains 15 residues. The CDR3 DNA reads as TGTGCCAGCAGTTACCTCATGACCGTGACCTACGAGCAGTACTTC. It yields the protein CASSYLMTVTYEQYF.

In DNA, the CDR3 is TGTGCCAGCAGCCAACAGGGGGCGACTGAAGCTTTCTTT. This translates into CASSQQGATEAFF. The chain combines TRBV6-1 with TRBJ1-1, with TRBD1 matching 9 bases. Germline trimming cut 6 bases from V and 5 bases from J; bases unmatched to any gene: 4. The V gene's germline CDR1 is MNHNS and CDR2 SASEGT. The CDR3 has 13 amino acids.

This clonotype has only one observation. One end of the junction varies from germline; a read error may be responsible. V usage is TRBV27 and J usage is TRBJ2-5; 11 nucleotides agree with TRBD1. The J call may be in error: the DNA end matches TRBJ2-7 better. Germline values: CDR1 MNHEY, CDR2 SMNVEV (reference sequence). The CDR3 is 16 amino acids. As DNA, the CDR3 is TGCGCCAGCAGTTTAGGGACAGGGGGAGGGGGCTACGAGCAGTACTTC. This codes for CASSLGTGGGGYEQYF.

By its share, this clonotype is large. The CDR3 region has the DNA TGTGCCAGCAGTCCCTGGCAGGGCCCCTACGAGCAGTACTTC. Translating it yields CASSPWQGPYEQYF. The chain combines TRBV6-1 with TRBJ2-5, with D maybe TRBD1 (5 bases). The last part of the DNA fits TRBJ2-7 better; the J call may be wrong. The germline V gene has CDR1 MNHNS and CDR2 SASEGT. The CDR3 is 14 residues long.

This clonotype turned up a few times. The chain has TRBV6-1 and TRBJ1-2; D perhaps matches TRBD1 (6 bases). Germline V CDR1 and CDR2: MNHNS, SASEGT. The V end lost 1 base, the J end lost 4 bases, and 7 bases lay between the germline ends. This CDR3 region has 13 residues. CDR3 sequence reads: CASSEEGVYGYTF. In nucleotides, the CDR3 is TGTGCCAGCAGTGAAGAGGGGGTCTATGGCTACACCTTC.

This clonotype is large within its sample. The CDR3 bases are TGTGCCAGCAGTCCCGGCAATGAGCAGTACTTC. Translation gives CASSPGNEQYF. J is TRBJ2-5 and V is TRBV6-1; D gene unclear. The CDR3 is made up of 11 amino acids. V was clipped by 5 bases and J by 11 bases, with 12 bases between them. CDR1 is MNHNS and CDR2 is SASEGT in the germline V gene.

This clonotype is classed as large. V usage is TRBV10-1 and J usage is TRBJ2-3; 7 nucleotides match TRBD2. This CDR3 comprises 15 residues. Germline V gives CDR1 WNHNN, CDR2 SYGVQD (reference sequence). V was clipped by 5 bases and J by 0 bases; unmatched bases: 5. This CDR3 reads CASSPSGRSTDTQYF. The CDR3 DNA follows: TGCGCCAGCAGTCCTAGCGGAAGAAGCACAGATACGCAGTATTTT.

The CDR3 DNA is TGTGCCAGCAGTTTAGCGCTGGGTTACGGGCGTCGAGAGACCCAGTACTTC. Translation: CASSLALGYGRRETQYF. The V and J genes are TRBV12-3 or TRBV12-4 and TRBJ2-5, with unresolved D. Trimming shortened V by 0 bases and J by 4 bases, and 18 bases separated the two germline ends. The CDR3 consists of 17 residues.

The gene calls are TRBV7-8 and TRBJ2-1; D remains unclear. Per the germline V gene, CDR1 is SGHVS and CDR2 is FQNEAQ. There are 13 residues in the CDR3. V lost 5 bases, J lost 8 bases, and 13 bases lay in between. This CDR3 reads CASSPRIRDEQFF. CDR3 bases: TGTGCCAGCAGCCCAAGGATCCGGGATGAGCAGTTCTTC.

By frequency in the sample, this clonotype is medium-sized. This sequence joins TRBV27 and TRBJ2-2; 7 positions match TRBD1. This CDR3 is built from 13 residues. Germline V gene lookup returns CDR1 MNHEY and CDR2 SMNVEV (reference sequence). After removal of 10 bases from V and 6 bases from J, the junction contained 8 bases not matched to a gene. CDR3 loop: CATRQGRAGELFF. The CDR3 bases are TGTGCCACCCGACAGGGAAGGGCCGGGGAGCTGTTTTTT.

This chain links TRBV7-6 with TRBJ2-5; 14 nucleotides align to TRBD2. J lost 2 bases, V lost 4 bases, and 9 bases had no gene match. The CDR3 runs 18 residues. CDR1 and CDR2 (germline): SGHVS, FNYEAQ. In nucleotides, the CDR3 is TGTGCCAGCAGCTCAAAGGGGACTAGCGGGGGATATCAAGAGACCCAGTACTTC. This codes for CASSSKGTSGGYQETQYF.

This clonotype is large by share. This chain connects TRBV6-5 to TRBJ2-1; 9 bases align to TRBD2. Germline loops: CDR1 MNHEY, CDR2 SVGAGI. The CDR3 covers 17 residues. The ends lost 2 bases at V and 7 bases at J; junction bases unmatched: 12. The CDR3 sequence: CASSYPPWAGGPNEQFF. The CDR3 DNA sequence: TGTGCCAGCAGTTACCCCCCCTGGGCGGGAGGGCCGAATGAGCAGTTCTTC.

This clonotype is labeled as medium-sized (0.01 to 0.1%). The chain carries TRBV6-1 and TRBJ1-1; weak D call: TRBD1 (5 bases). V lost 8 bases and J 9 bases, leaving 10 bases between the germline ends. Germline V gene data show CDR1 as MNHNS and CDR2 as SASEGT. This CDR3 spans 10 amino acids. The CDR3 loop is CASGRQKAFF. Written as DNA, the CDR3 is TGTGCCAGCGGAAGACAGAAAGCTTTCTTT.

This chain connects TRBV6-1 to TRBJ2-5, with D perhaps matching TRBD1 (5 bases). The germline V and J ends were trimmed by 3 bases and 2 bases, with 16 bases remaining between them. Germline values: CDR1 MNHNS, CDR2 SASEGT. This CDR3 is 16 amino acids long. CDR3 nucleotides: TGTGCCAGCAGTGAGAGTATAGGGGTAGGGCAAGAGACCCAGTACTTC. This encodes CASSESIGVGQETQYF.

Concerning this clonotype: This sequence may be a read error, since a much larger clone differs from it by one base. The chain has TRBV6-1 and TRBJ2-1, with TRBD2 matching 12 bases. This CDR3 region has 15 residues. Germline CDR1 is MNHNS and CDR2 is SASEGT. The CDR3 loop is CASSELAGGYNEQVF. The CDR3 DNA reads as TGTGCCAGCAGTGAACTAGCGGGAGGGTACAATGAGCAGGTCTTC.

The chain couples TRBV12-3 or TRBV12-4 to TRBJ2-2; D gene uncertain. Trimming took off 1 base at V and 5 bases at J, with 2 bases between the two ends. The CDR3 has 12 residues. Written as DNA, the CDR3 is TGTGCCAGCAGTTTAGGAACCGGGGAGCTGTTTTTT. Translating gives CASSLGTGELFF.

This clonotype qualifies as medium-sized. The chain links TRBV7-2 to TRBJ2-1; the match to TRBD2 covers 7 bases. Germline CDR1 SGHTA, CDR2 FQGNSA. This CDR3 region has 14 residues. V gave up 1 base and J gave up 13 bases; unmatched junction bases: 10. The CDR3 loop is CASSLEDWRGTQFF. DNA of the CDR3: TGTGCCAGCAGCTTAGAGGATTGGCGGGGGACCCAGTTCTTC.